A selection of T cell receptor beta chains follows, all from one sample in a study of T cells in Graves' hyperthyroidism and ophthalmopathy. MiXCR, applied by TCRdb to the multiplex PCR reads, yields one record per CDR3 protein. The sample has 370,000 or so distinct CDR3 sequences; less than 15% are singletons. The sequenced material came from blood. The receptor set was obtained from a man aged 25-40 years with Graves' hyperthyroidism that later progressed to Graves' ophthalmopathy. The CDR3 runs from the conserved cysteine through the conserved F or W. The D gene is left open where the match is weak. The listing skips clone size in some rows; elsewhere it reads once, few, many or a size class.

j_call: TRBJ2-5
d_call: .
cdr3_length: 14
clone_size: .
v_call: TRBV5-1
cdr3_aa: CASSPGTPEETQYF

j_call: TRBJ1-1
d_call: .
cdr3_length: 14
clone_size: .
v_call: TRBV15
cdr3_aa: CATSSGGSRTEAFF

j_call: TRBJ2-5
d_call: .
cdr3_length: 13
clone_size: many
v_call: TRBV24-1
cdr3_aa: CATSPANQETQYF

j_call: TRBJ2-2
d_call: TRBD1
cdr3_length: 17
clone_size: many
v_call: TRBV12-3/TRBV12-4
cdr3_aa: CASSSPGTGYNTGELFF

j_call: TRBJ2-2
d_call: .
cdr3_length: 15
clone_size: few
v_call: TRBV6-9
cdr3_aa: CASRTGLSPTGELFF

j_call: TRBJ1-2
d_call: .
cdr3_length: 16
clone_size: .
v_call: TRBV6-5
cdr3_aa: CASSYSILGSNYGYTF

j_call: TRBJ2-1
d_call: .
cdr3_length: 12
clone_size: many
v_call: TRBV12-5
cdr3_aa: CASGSVRSDPFF

j_call: TRBJ2-7
d_call: .
cdr3_length: 15
clone_size: few
v_call: TRBV24-1
cdr3_aa: CATSDPDGAADEQYF

j_call: TRBJ2-7
d_call: .
cdr3_length: 17
clone_size: many
v_call: TRBV20-1
cdr3_aa: CSANNRALPPLTYEQYF

j_call: TRBJ1-2
d_call: .
cdr3_length: 15
clone_size: many
v_call: TRBV11-2
cdr3_aa: CASSLRGALNYGYTF

j_call: TRBJ2-2
d_call: TRBD2
cdr3_length: 18
clone_size: few
v_call: TRBV25-1
cdr3_aa: CASSELLAGDPNTGELFF

j_call: TRBJ1-2
d_call: TRBD1
cdr3_length: 12
clone_size: many
v_call: TRBV30
cdr3_aa: CASGQGNYGYTF

j_call: TRBJ2-5
d_call: .
cdr3_length: 15
clone_size: .
v_call: TRBV6-1
cdr3_aa: CASSDRGDLQETQYF

j_call: TRBJ2-1
d_call: .
cdr3_length: 14
clone_size: few
v_call: TRBV20-1
cdr3_aa: CSARKGAFYNEQFF

j_call: TRBJ2-7
d_call: .
cdr3_length: 15
clone_size: many
v_call: TRBV6-5
cdr3_aa: CASSYSLARGYEQYF

j_call: TRBJ1-2
d_call: .
cdr3_length: 14
clone_size: .
v_call: TRBV7-9
cdr3_aa: CASAPIPGNYGYTF

j_call: TRBJ2-3
d_call: .
cdr3_length: 14
clone_size: .
v_call: TRBV28
cdr3_aa: CASTPGRFRDTQYF

j_call: TRBJ1-1
d_call: TRBD1
cdr3_length: 16
clone_size: many
v_call: TRBV9
cdr3_aa: CASSVAGGTMNTEAFF

j_call: TRBJ1-1
d_call: .
cdr3_length: 14
clone_size: many
v_call: TRBV5-5
cdr3_aa: CASSLGGQNTEAFF

j_call: TRBJ2-5
d_call: .
cdr3_length: 11
clone_size: many
v_call: TRBV28
cdr3_aa: CASSSHGHQYF

j_call: TRBJ2-7
d_call: TRBD1
cdr3_length: 14
clone_size: .
v_call: TRBV4-1
cdr3_aa: CASSQPGTGGEQYF

j_call: TRBJ2-7
d_call: TRBD1
cdr3_length: 15
clone_size: .
v_call: TRBV5-1
cdr3_aa: CASTRGQVGSYEQYF

j_call: TRBJ1-2
d_call: .
cdr3_length: 14
clone_size: many
v_call: TRBV11-3
cdr3_aa: CASSPDTHGYGYTF

j_call: TRBJ1-2
d_call: .
cdr3_length: 12
clone_size: many
v_call: TRBV15
cdr3_aa: CATSRDYGGYTF

j_call: TRBJ2-1
d_call: TRBD2
cdr3_length: 19
clone_size: many
v_call: TRBV7-2
cdr3_aa: CASSLDSLAGGTSYNEQFF

j_call: TRBJ2-1
d_call: .
cdr3_length: 12
clone_size: many
v_call: TRBV5-1
cdr3_aa: CASSLGRLEQFF

j_call: TRBJ1-2
d_call: .
cdr3_length: 17
clone_size: few
v_call: TRBV4-1
cdr3_aa: CASSQPRTGKSGNGYTF

j_call: TRBJ1-5
d_call: .
cdr3_length: 15
clone_size: .
v_call: TRBV4-2
cdr3_aa: CASSQGGASNQPQHF

j_call: TRBJ1-1
d_call: .
cdr3_length: 13
clone_size: many
v_call: TRBV12-3/TRBV12-4
cdr3_aa: CASGRSTETEAFF

j_call: TRBJ1-1
d_call: .
cdr3_length: 13
clone_size: many
v_call: TRBV20-1
cdr3_aa: CSALQDGNTEAFF

j_call: TRBJ1-4
d_call: .
cdr3_length: 14
clone_size: few
v_call: TRBV27
cdr3_aa: CASSLSFPEEKLFF

j_call: TRBJ1-1
d_call: .
cdr3_length: 15
clone_size: many
v_call: TRBV5-1
cdr3_aa: CASSLEGQSYTEAFF

j_call: TRBJ2-7
d_call: .
cdr3_length: 16
clone_size: many
v_call: TRBV14
cdr3_aa: CASSYGHALSHYEQYF

j_call: TRBJ2-1
d_call: TRBD2
cdr3_length: 15
clone_size: many
v_call: TRBV6-2/TRBV6-3
cdr3_aa: CASSKGTSNYNEQFF

j_call: TRBJ1-2
d_call: TRBD1
cdr3_length: 13
clone_size: .
v_call: TRBV3-1
cdr3_aa: CASSPMTGGPETF

j_call: TRBJ2-7
d_call: TRBD2
cdr3_length: 14
clone_size: few
v_call: TRBV5-4
cdr3_aa: CASSPGGDPYEQYF

j_call: TRBJ2-5
d_call: TRBD2
cdr3_length: 18
clone_size: .
v_call: TRBV7-3
cdr3_aa: CASSLWSSGGPAGETQYF

j_call: TRBJ2-7
d_call: .
cdr3_length: 16
clone_size: few
v_call: TRBV7-9
cdr3_aa: CASSGLGQAGVYEQYF

j_call: TRBJ2-7
d_call: TRBD2
cdr3_length: 16
clone_size: many
v_call: TRBV27
cdr3_aa: CASSPRVGGKLYEQYF

j_call: TRBJ1-6
d_call: TRBD1
cdr3_length: 16
clone_size: few
v_call: TRBV6-1
cdr3_aa: CASSPIWTGGYSPLHF

j_call: TRBJ2-1
d_call: TRBD1
cdr3_length: 16
clone_size: many
v_call: TRBV5-1
cdr3_aa: CASMLGDRTYYNEQFF